Listed here are 8 T cell receptor beta chains from one sample, sequenced in a study of T cell responses to AZD1222 COVID-19 vaccine (dated by TCRdb to the early 2020s). In the paper's terms, the time point label means: about 28 days (+/-7) after the second vaccine dose. The treatment or condition label for this specimen denotes: meningococcal conjugate vaccine given as trial control. Receptor libraries were prepared by the immunoSEQ multiplex PCR assay. TCRdb obtained this table from immuneACCESS and retained in-frame rearrangements with V and J assigned. These tables miss some clones; where compared with another copy, unresolved V genes account for less than half of the shortfall, and the remainder is unexplained. The sample table contains over 200,000 clones; only one count was recorded for approximately 94% of them. Over 1.5% of the sample goes to the ten largest clones. This sample comprised peripheral blood, obtained 28 days after the second dose of the MenACWY control vaccine. These receptor sequences come from an adult who received the MenACWY meningococcal vaccine as a control.

The V gene is TRBV6-5, the J gene TRBJ2-2, with TRBD1 identical over 7 bases. The V and J ends lost 5 bases and 7 bases, in that order; junction bases with no gene match: 7. Germline CDR1 and CDR2: MNHEY and SVGAGI. The CDR3 extends over 14 amino acids. For the CDR3, the DNA is TGTGCCAGCAGTCCTGACAGGGCCAGCGGGGAGCTGTTTTTT. It encodes CASSPDRASGELFF.

The chain is built from TRBV15 and TRBJ2-5; 7 positions match TRBD1. Unmatched junction bases numbered 8, after V lost 3 bases and J lost 4 bases. CDR1 LNHNV and CDR2 YYDKDF come from the germline V gene (reference sequence). The CDR3 consists of 15 residues. In nucleotides, the CDR3 is TGTGCCACCAGCAGTGGACGACAGGGACGAGAGACCCAGTACTTC. Its translation is CATSSGRQGRETQYF.

The CDR3 DNA reads as TGTGCCAGCGAAGGACAGGGGATGACTTTCTTT. Translated, it gives CASEGQGMTFF. The V and J genes are TRBV5-4 and TRBJ1-1, with TRBD1 identical over 9 bases. Germline V gene sequence: CDR1 SGHNT, CDR2 YYREEE (reference sequence). CDR3 length equals 11 residues. V was clipped by 7 bases and J by 12 bases; unmatched bases: 7.

This chain uses TRBV28 with TRBJ2-1; perhaps D is TRBD1 or TRBD2 (5 bases each). Trimming removed 5 bases at V and 3 bases at J, with 8 bases between. The CDR3 runs to 13 residues. The germline V gene encodes CDR1 MDHEN and CDR2 SYDVKM. The CDR3 here is CASSGTDYNEQFF. DNA of the CDR3: TGTGCCAGCAGTGGGACGGACTACAATGAGCAGTTCTTC.

The chain combines TRBV2 with TRBJ1-2; D call uncertain. This CDR3 is 16 amino acids long. With 1 base removed from V and 6 bases from J, the gap between germline ends came to 18 bases. Germline CDR1 and CDR2: SNHLY and FYNNEI. Here the CDR3 DNA reads TGTGCCAGCAGTGAAGATGCCGGTACCACGTCGGATGGCTACACCTTC. Translated: CASSEDAGTTSDGYTF.

This clone has just one count. This sequence joins TRBV9 and TRBJ2-3, with 8 nucleotides matching TRBD2. Germline values: CDR1 SGDLS, CDR2 YYNGEE. CDR3 length equals 14 residues. After removal of 0 bases from V and 6 bases from J, the junction contained 3 bases not matched to a gene. For the CDR3, the DNA is TGTGCCAGCAGCGTAGCCGGGAGGGTTGATACGCAGTATTTT. This encodes CASSVAGRVDTQYF. Looking up the rest from reference TRBV9 and TRBJ2-3 gives the full variable domain: DSGVTQTPKHLITATGQRVTLRCSPRSGDLSVYWYQQSLDQGLQFLIQYYNGEERAKGNILERFSAQQFPDLHSELNLSSLELGDSALYFCASSVAGRVDTQYFGPGTRLTVL.

The CDR3 loop is CASSPAAHRDTYYEQYF. Here the CDR3 DNA reads TGTGCCAGCAGCCCTGCCGCGCACCGGGACACCTACTACGAGCAGTACTTC. The chain employs TRBV5-6 and TRBJ2-7, with D maybe TRBD1 (6 bases). The CDR3 extends over 17 amino acids. The V gene's germline CDR1 is SGHDT and CDR2 YYEEEE. With 4 bases removed from V and 3 bases from J, the gap between germline ends came to 23 bases.

This chain links TRBV4-2 with TRBJ2-7, with 7 positions matching TRBD2. CDR1 and CDR2 (germline): LGHNA, YNFKEQ. CDR3 length: 15 amino acids. Unmatched junction bases numbered 3, after V lost 1 base and J lost 0 bases. CDR3 sequence (DNA): TGTGCCAGCAGCCAAGTCGGCGGGAGCTCCTACGAGCAGTACTTC. It translates to CASSQVGGSSYEQYF.